These 18 T cell receptor beta chains were sequenced from one sample in a study of shared clonotypes between healthy human individuals. The table came from immunoSEQ multiplex PCR; TCRdb's copy has only in-frame clones and leaves some out. The data show more than 2 million clones, roughly 95% seen once. The source material was naive CD4+ T cells sorted from blood. Subset defined: CD45RA+ positively selected. All receptors derive from a man aged 18 to 35 in good health.

The CDR3 spells CASSYSYGPYGYTF. The CDR3, as DNA: TGTGCCAGCAGTTACTCGTACGGTCCCTATGGCTACACCTTC. The V gene is TRBV6-5, the J gene TRBJ1-2; D remains ambiguous. With 0 bases removed from V and 4 bases from J, the gap between germline ends came to 9 bases. This CDR3 is built from 14 residues. The germline V gene has CDR1 MNHEY and CDR2 SVGAGI.

For this clone: This specimen includes other DNA sequences encoding the same CDR3. J is TRBJ2-3 and V is TRBV5-1; D uncertain. CDR1 SGHRS and CDR2 YFSETQ come from the germline V gene. The CDR3 extends over 14 amino acids. V was shortened by 0 bases and J by 2 bases, with 7 bases between the two germline ends. As DNA, the CDR3 is TGCGCCAGCAGCTTGGCACAGTCCACAGATACGCAGTATTTT. This gives the protein CASSLAQSTDTQYF.

This chain links TRBV2 with TRBJ1-5, with D tentatively TRBD1 (6 bases). The CDR3 consists of 15 residues. V lost 2 bases to trimming and J lost 2 bases, with 10 bases between them. Germline V gene lookup returns CDR1 SNHLY and CDR2 FYNNEI. The CDR3 spells CASSENRQGNQPQHF. CDR3 bases: TGTGCCAGCAGTGAAAACAGACAGGGCAATCAGCCCCAGCATTTT.

The chain recombines TRBV6-5 with TRBJ2-5; the D gene is possibly TRBD2 (5 bases). Germline-derived CDR1 and CDR2 are MNHEY and SVGAGI. With 6 bases removed from V and 7 bases from J, the gap between germline ends came to 15 bases. The CDR3 extends over 13 amino acids. Written as DNA, the CDR3 is TGTGCCAGCAGCCGGCCCGGGGTGTTGACCCAGTACTTC. It translates to CASSRPGVLTQYF.

V is TRBV9 and J is TRBJ1-6; D ambiguous. CDR3 length: 14 residues. The germline V and J ends were trimmed by 3 bases and 7 bases, with 11 bases remaining between them. The germline CDR1 and CDR2 sequences are SGDLS and YYNGEE. The CDR3 is CASSGEPENSPLHF. CDR3 in DNA: TGTGCCAGCAGCGGAGAGCCGGAAAATTCACCCCTCCACTTT.

This clone occurred once. The chain recombines TRBV30 with TRBJ1-2; D gene ambiguous. Per germline, CDR1 GTSNPN and CDR2 SVGIG (reference sequence). The CDR3 sequence is 14 residues long. V lost 1 base and J 4 bases, leaving 13 bases between the germline ends. DNA of the CDR3: TGTGCCTGGAGTGGGGGAGGTCGGGGCTATGGCTACACCTTC. Its protein is CAWSGGGRGYGYTF.

Of note for this clone: This sample also contains other DNA sequences that code for the same CDR3. The chain carries TRBV6-6 and TRBJ1-2; D is perhaps TRBD1 (6 bases). The V gene lost 6 bases and the J gene lost 3 bases, with 8 bases spanning the gap. The CDR3 extends over 12 amino acids. The germline V gene has CDR1 MNHNY and CDR2 SVGAGI (reference sequence). In nucleotides, the CDR3 is TGTGCCAGCAGCCCAGGGGACTATGGCTACACCTTC. Amino acids: CASSPGDYGYTF.

The CDR3 sequence is CAAQLAGFNTGELFF. The CDR3 DNA reads TGTGCCGCTCAACTAGCGGGATTTAACACCGGGGAGCTGTTTTTT. The chain joins TRBV10-3 to TRBJ2-2, with 10 bases lining up with TRBD2. CDR1 ENHRY and CDR2 SYGVKD come from the germline V gene. CDR3 length: 15 amino acids. V trimming: 11 bases; J trimming: 2 bases; junction bases outside the gene matches: 8.

With respect to this clone: Distinct nucleotide sequences in the sample also encode this CDR3. The rearrangement joins TRBV7-2 to TRBJ2-7, with D perhaps being TRBD1 or TRBD2 (5 bases each). Looked up from germline, CDR1 is SGHTA and CDR2 is FQGNSA. The CDR3 length is 14 residues. V lost 1 base to trimming and J lost 2 bases, with 9 bases between them. The CDR3 spells CASSLGGGPYEQYF. The CDR3 DNA follows: TGTGCCAGCAGCTTAGGTGGGGGACCCTACGAGCAGTACTTC. The variable domain in full, with the rest retrieved from reference TRBV7-2 and TRBJ2-7, is GAGVSQSPSNKVTEKGKDVELRCDPISGHTALYWYRQSLGQGLEFLIYFQGNSAPDKSGLPSDRFSAERTGGSVSTLTIQRTQQEDSAVYLCASSLGGGPYEQYFGPGTRLTVT.

The rearrangement joins TRBV19 to TRBJ1-1; the D is unclear. This CDR3 spans 15 amino acids. Germline CDR1 LNHDA, CDR2 SQIVND (reference sequence). Trimming left V 7 bases short and J 0 bases short, with 15 bases between. CDR3 amino acids: CASTGRGLMNTEAFF. The CDR3 DNA reads as TGTGCCAGTACCGGGCGCGGACTCATGAACACTGAAGCTTTCTTT.

This sequence joins TRBV5-4 and TRBJ2-5, with TRBD2 matching 10 bases. The CDR3 runs 15 residues. After removal of 4 bases from V and 2 bases from J, the junction contained 5 bases not matched to a gene. Germline CDR1 reads SGHNT; CDR2 reads YYREEE (reference sequence). CDR3 in amino acids: CASSHGLAAQETQYF. The DNA of the CDR3 is TGTGCCAGCAGCCACGGACTAGCGGCTCAAGAGACCCAGTACTTC. Full variable domain (outside the CDR3, taken from reference TRBV5-4 and TRBJ2-5): ETGVTQSPTHLIKTRGQQVTLRCSSQSGHNTVSWYQQALGQGPQFIFQYYREEENGRGNFPPRFSGLQFPNYSSELNVNALELDDSALYLCASSHGLAAQETQYFGPGTRLLVL.

The V and J genes are TRBV30 and TRBJ1-6; D not certain. Germline lookup yields CDR1 GTSNPN and CDR2 SVGIG (reference sequence). V shed 4 bases and J shed 4 bases, with 14 bases lying between them. This CDR3 region has 15 residues. DNA of the CDR3: TGTGCCTGGATGGCCAGGAGCACTTATAATTCACCCCTCCACTTT. It codes for CAWMARSTYNSPLHF.

A remark on this clone: A much larger clonotype is one base distant, so this may be a read error. Other DNA sequences in this specimen translate into the identical CDR3. The rearrangement joins TRBV27 to TRBJ1-1; no clear D gene. Germline V lookup: CDR1 MNHEY, CDR2 SMNVEV (reference sequence). The CDR3 spans 13 residues. The ends were cut back, 3 bases at V and 1 base at J, with 6 bases in the middle. The CDR3 loop is CASSFRANTEAFF. The DNA of the CDR3 is TGTGCCAGCAGTTTCCGGGCGAACACTGAAGCTTTCTTT.

This chain links TRBV5-1 with TRBJ2-7, with 9 bases that match TRBD1. Trimming took 5 bases from V and 6 from J; bases not matched to a gene: 9. The germline CDR1 and CDR2 sequences are SGHRS and YFSETQ. This CDR3 contains 14 residues. The CDR3 DNA follows: TGCGCCAGCAGACGGACAGGGGAGGGATCCGAGCAGTACTTC. It codes for CASRRTGEGSEQYF.

V gene TRBV28 combines with J gene TRBJ2-1; 8 nucleotides align to TRBD2. Trimming at V came to 6 bases and at J to 1 base, leaving 5 bases not matched to a gene. The CDR3 has 15 amino acids. Germline V gene lookup returns CDR1 MDHEN and CDR2 SYDVKM. CDR3 nucleotides: TGTGCCAGCAGCCCGGGAGGGGGGTCCTACAATGAGCAGTTCTTC. Amino acids: CASSPGGGSYNEQFF. Variable domain in full (rest from reference TRBV28 and TRBJ2-1): DVKVTQSSRYLVKRTGEKVFLECVQDMDHENMFWYRQDPGLGLRLIYFSYDVKMKEKGDIPEGYSVSREKKERFSLILESASTNQTSMYLCASSPGGGSYNEQFFGPGTRLTVL.

This sequence joins TRBV19 and TRBJ1-5; D call uncertain. The CDR3 contains 15 residues. V was clipped by 2 bases and J by 4 bases, with 12 bases between them. Germline V CDR1 and CDR2: LNHDA, SQIVND (reference sequence). The CDR3 loop is CASSIQAAGNQPQHF. Here the CDR3 DNA reads TGTGCCAGTAGTATACAGGCCGCGGGAAATCAGCCCCAGCATTTT.

The chain carries TRBV5-1 and TRBJ2-7; 12 bases agree with TRBD2. The CDR3 runs 16 residues. Germline trimming cut 4 bases from V and 2 bases from J; bases unmatched to any gene: 7. Germline V gives CDR1 SGHRS, CDR2 YFSETQ. CDR3 sequence reads: CASSGGTSGWTYEQYF. The CDR3 bases are TGCGCCAGCAGCGGTGGGACTAGCGGGTGGACCTACGAGCAGTACTTC. Full variable domain (rest looked up from reference TRBV5-1 and TRBJ2-7): KAGVTQTPRYLIKTRGQQVTLSCSPISGHRSVSWYQQTPGQGLQFLFEYFSETQRNKGNFPGRFSGRQFSNSRSEMNVSTLELGDSALYLCASSGGTSGWTYEQYFGPGTRLTVT.

The chain employs TRBV28 and TRBJ2-3; TRBD2 matches at 8 bases. The CDR3 totals 16 residues. Germline V gene lookup returns CDR1 MDHEN and CDR2 SYDVKM. J was trimmed by 6 bases and V by 4 bases; bases with no gene match: 12. DNA for the CDR3: TGTGCCAGCAGTTCAGCCCCCGGGACTAGACTGGATACGCAGTATTTT. This gives the protein CASSSAPGTRLDTQYF.